The sequence of this T cell receptor (beta chain) was determined in a study of blood T cell repertoires in COVID-19. Overall study: Samples representing acute and convalescent COVID-19 were sourced from the United States, Italy and Spain.

CDR3 length: 16 residues. The trim removed 5 bases at V and 2 bases at J, leaving 8 bases unmatched. Germline assignment: CDR1 MNHEY and CDR2 SMNVEV (reference sequence). In the study's own analysis: Amplification of reference gene primers was used by the study to estimate nucleated cell counts. Repertoires were generated with immunoSEQ multiplex PCR, while TCRdb's copy carries only in-frame clones and drops some. That table gives V, J and clone size, and the DNA gave D and trimming. In the table there are some 400,000 clones, approximately 90% of which are singletons. Participants were placed into cohorts based on the clinical history they reported. Two negative PCRs, clearance, or symptom resolution characterized the recovered Cohort 3 donors.

The TCR originated in a man aged 25-45 years who had recovered from COVID-19. J is TRBJ2-7 and V is TRBV27; 11 positions match TRBD2. The sequenced sample consisted of PBMCs or T cells enriched from blood (not recorded which). As DNA, the CDR3 is TGTGCCAGCAGTCCATCGGGACTAGCGGAAACCTACGAGCAGTACTTC. It encodes CASSPSGLAETYEQYF.